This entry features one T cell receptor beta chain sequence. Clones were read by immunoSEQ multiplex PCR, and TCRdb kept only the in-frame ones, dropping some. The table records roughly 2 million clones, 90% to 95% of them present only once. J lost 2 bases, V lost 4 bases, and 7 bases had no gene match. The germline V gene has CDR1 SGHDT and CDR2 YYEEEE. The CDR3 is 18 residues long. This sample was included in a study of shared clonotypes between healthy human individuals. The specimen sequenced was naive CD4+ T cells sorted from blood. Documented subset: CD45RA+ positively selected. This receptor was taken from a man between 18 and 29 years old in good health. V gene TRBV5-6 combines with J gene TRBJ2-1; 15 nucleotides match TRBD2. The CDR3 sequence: CASSTGTSGRWAYNEQFF. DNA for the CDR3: TGTGCCAGCAGCACCGGGACTAGCGGGAGGTGGGCCTACAATGAGCAGTTCTTC.